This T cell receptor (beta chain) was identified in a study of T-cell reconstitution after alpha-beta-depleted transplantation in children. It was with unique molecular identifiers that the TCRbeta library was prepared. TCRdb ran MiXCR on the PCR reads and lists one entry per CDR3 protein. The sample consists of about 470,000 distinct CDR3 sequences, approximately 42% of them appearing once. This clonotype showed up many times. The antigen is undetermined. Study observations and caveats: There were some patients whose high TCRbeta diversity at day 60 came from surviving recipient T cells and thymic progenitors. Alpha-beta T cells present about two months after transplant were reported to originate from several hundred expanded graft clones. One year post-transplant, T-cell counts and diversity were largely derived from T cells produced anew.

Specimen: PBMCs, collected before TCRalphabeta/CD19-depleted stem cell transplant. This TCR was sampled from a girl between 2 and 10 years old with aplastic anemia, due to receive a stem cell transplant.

The CDR3 here is CASSRSTPEQFF. The CDR3 region has the DNA TGTGCCAGCAGCCGTAGCACTCCTGAGCAGTTCTTC. This rearrangement joins TRBV7-9 to TRBJ2-1; no clear D. The CDR3 covers 12 residues. Germline V lookup: CDR1 SEHNR, CDR2 FQNEAQ (reference sequence). V lost 5 bases to trimming and J lost 9 bases, with 11 bases between them.